The 21 T cell receptor beta chains below all came from one sample that was sequenced in a study of early T cells in non-severe SARS-CoV-2 infection. TCRdb itself ran the 5' RACE reads through MiXCR, one entry per CDR3 protein. The repertoire holds tens of thousands of distinct CDR3 sequences, roughly 12% seen once, with around 4.5% in the top ten. Sequencing used whole blood. These receptors all stem from an adult who was a healthcare worker with PCR-confirmed SARS-CoV-2 infection or an uninfected control (not recorded which).

Only a few counts were recorded for this clonotype. The V call is TRBV6-5, the J call TRBJ1-4; D is unresolved. This CDR3 is built from 14 residues. Trimming pared 6 bases from V and 2 bases from J, leaving 10 bases between. Germline CDR1 is MNHEY and CDR2 is SVGAGI. The DNA for the CDR3 is TGTGCCAGCAGAGGGAGTTACACTAATGAAAAACTGTTTTTT. This translates into CASRGSYTNEKLFF.

Only a few counts were recorded for this clonotype. The V and J genes are TRBV27 and TRBJ2-1; perhaps TRBD2 as D (6 bases). V gave up 6 bases and J gave up 7 bases, with 19 bases separating them. The CDR3 has 15 residues. Germline V gene sequence: CDR1 MNHEY, CDR2 SMNVEV (reference sequence). This CDR3 reads CASSLRDPGGNEQFF. CDR3 sequence (DNA): TGTGCCAGCAGCCTCAGGGACCCTGGGGGGAATGAGCAGTTCTTC.

The chain is built from TRBV7-2 and TRBJ2-3, with TRBD1 as a possible D gene (6 bases). Trimming shortened V by 3 bases and J by 6 bases, and 16 bases separated the two germline ends. Germline V gene sequence: CDR1 SGHTA, CDR2 FQGNSA. CDR3 length equals 15 residues. CDR3 sequence: CASSFSAGVLDTQYF. The CDR3 nucleotides are TGTGCCAGCAGCTTCTCGGCAGGGGTTCTGGATACGCAGTATTTT.

The rearrangement links TRBV5-1 to TRBJ2-1, with D tentatively TRBD2 (6 bases). This CDR3 is built from 15 residues. The V gene's germline CDR1 is SGHRS and CDR2 YFSETQ. Trimming pared 4 bases from V and 8 bases from J, leaving 19 bases between. CDR3 in amino acids: CASSGRGSGVDEQFF. The CDR3 region has the DNA TGCGCCAGCAGCGGGCGGGGTTCGGGTGTGGATGAGCAGTTCTTC.

In its sample, this clonotype was seen a few times. The chain links TRBV2 to TRBJ2-7, with TRBD2 identical over 11 bases. The V and J ends lost 11 bases and 2 bases, in that order; junction bases with no gene match: 5. CDR3 size: 13 residues. Germline V lookup: CDR1 SNHLY, CDR2 FYNNEI. In DNA, the CDR3 is TGTGCCTTAGGGACTAGCGGCGCCTACGAGCAGTACTTC. Encoded protein: CALGTSGAYEQYF.

This clonotype occurred many times. The chain uses TRBV5-1 and TRBJ2-5; 10 bases line up with TRBD2. J lost 5 bases, V lost 1 base, and 29 bases had no gene match. Germline V CDR1 and CDR2: SGHRS, YFSETQ. There are 23 residues in the CDR3. The CDR3 spells CASSLRPQTLLGSGGPPAETQYF. CDR3 DNA: TGCGCCAGCAGCTTGAGGCCACAGACACTACTCGGTAGCGGGGGGCCACCAGCGGAGACCCAGTACTTC.

The V and J genes are TRBV9 and TRBJ2-3; no clear D. Germline CDR1 SGDLS, CDR2 YYNGEE. The CDR3 is 13 amino acids. Trimming shortened V by 4 bases and J by 4 bases, and 10 bases separated the two germline ends. The CDR3 is CASSRAAADTQYF. CDR3 sequence (DNA): TGTGCCAGCAGCCGGGCCGCCGCAGATACGCAGTATTTT.

The V call is TRBV7-6, the J call TRBJ2-2, with D possibly being TRBD1 (6 bases). This CDR3 region has 12 residues. CDR1 and CDR2 (germline): SGHVS, FNYEAQ. Trimming shortened V by 6 bases and J by 6 bases, and 8 bases separated the two germline ends. In nucleotides, the CDR3 is TGTGCCAGCAGAGGGGGTCCCGGGGAGCTGTTTTTT. Protein sequence: CASRGGPGELFF. The full variable domain, in which reference TRBV7-6 and TRBJ2-2 provide the parts outside the CDR3, is GAGVSQSPRYKVTKRGQDVALRCDPISGHVSLYWYRQALGQGPEFLTYFNYEAQQDKSGLPNDRFSAERPEGSISTLTIQRTEQRDSAMYRCASRGGPGELFFGEGSRLTVL.

The chain recombines TRBV2 with TRBJ1-1, with D perhaps matching TRBD1 (5 bases). The germline V and J ends were trimmed by 7 bases and 1 base, with 10 bases remaining between them. Germline CDR1 is SNHLY and CDR2 is FYNNEI. The CDR3 totals 13 residues. As DNA, the CDR3 is TGTGCCAGCACCGGACATCCGAACACTGAAGCTTTCTTT. It translates to CASTGHPNTEAFF. The full variable domain, rest sourced from reference TRBV2 and TRBJ1-1, is EPEVTQTPSHQVTQMGQEVILRCVPISNHLYFYWYRQILGQKVEFLVSFYNNEISEKSEIFDDQFSVERPDGSNFTLKIRSTKLEDSAMYFCASTGHPNTEAFFGQGTRLTVV.

The chain joins TRBV29-1 to TRBJ2-3; tentative D call: TRBD2 (8 bases). This CDR3 spans 12 amino acids. Per the germline V gene, CDR1 is SQVTM and CDR2 is ANQGSEA. V was shortened by 7 bases and J by 9 bases, with 17 bases between the two germline ends. The CDR3 sequence is CSGAGDRETQYF. Written as DNA, the CDR3 is TGCAGCGGAGCGGGGGACAGAGAAACGCAGTATTTT.

In its sample, this clonotype was seen many times. The chain employs TRBV5-1 and TRBJ2-1, with D perhaps assigned TRBD1 or TRBD2 (5 bases each). V lost 4 bases, J lost 9 bases, and 17 bases lay in between. Germline CDR1 and CDR2: SGHRS and YFSETQ. The length of the CDR3 is 14 residues. CDR3 DNA: TGCGCCAGCAGCCCGGGACGGTCCCTCCCTGAGCAGTTCTTC. Residues: CASSPGRSLPEQFF. Drawing the rest from reference TRBV5-1 and TRBJ2-1, the complete variable domain is KAGVTQTPRYLIKTRGQQVTLSCSPISGHRSVSWYQQTPGQGLQFLFEYFSETQRNKGNFPGRFSGRQFSNSRSEMNVSTLELGDSALYLCASSPGRSLPEQFFGPGTRLTVL.

This clonotype was seen at least ten times. V usage is TRBV7-9 and J usage is TRBJ2-4; D may correspond to TRBD1 or TRBD2 (6 bases each). V dropped 5 bases and J dropped 6 bases, with 17 bases sitting between them. This CDR3 comprises 15 residues. Germline-derived CDR1 and CDR2 are SEHNR and FQNEAQ (reference sequence). The CDR3 DNA sequence: TGTGCCAGCAGCCCCCCCCGGGGGCTGGGAAACATTCAGTACTTC. This translates into CASSPPRGLGNIQYF.

This clonotype was observed at least ten times. The rearrangement uses TRBV7-3 and TRBJ1-1, with unresolved D. The CDR3 consists of 14 residues. V shed 5 bases and J shed 0 bases, with 10 bases lying between them. Per germline, CDR1 SGHTA and CDR2 FQGTGA. The CDR3 DNA reads TGTGCCAGCAGCGCGGACGGCATGAACACTGAAGCTTTCTTT. Protein product: CASSADGMNTEAFF.

This sequence joins TRBV20-1 and TRBJ2-7; D gene unclear. The CDR3 covers 12 residues. V was pared by 3 bases and J by 4 bases, with 10 bases between. The germline V gene has CDR1 DFQATT and CDR2 SNEGSKA (reference sequence). CDR3 in DNA: TGCAGTGCTAGTCCTGCCGGTTACGAGCAGTACTTC. It codes for CSASPAGYEQYF.

As for this clonotype: A single base separates this from a much larger clone, so it may be a read error. This chain links TRBV5-1 with TRBJ1-4; D ambiguous. Germline V lookup: CDR1 SGHRS, CDR2 YFSETQ. This CDR3 has 16 residues. CDR3 in DNA: TGCGCCTGCAGACAAGGCGGGTCAATGGCGAATGAAAAACTGTTTTTT. Protein: CACRQGGSMANEKLFF.

This clonotype appeared a few times. The chain carries TRBV18 and TRBJ2-7, with 11 positions matching TRBD2. The CDR3 length is 18 residues. Losses at the gene ends were 3 bases for V and 2 bases for J; bases not matched to a gene: 12. Per the germline V gene, CDR1 is KGHSH and CDR2 is LQKENI. In DNA form, the CDR3 reads TGTGCCAGCTCACCCTCAGCCGGGACTAGCGGCCGGGCCTACGAGCAGTACTTC. Encoded protein: CASSPSAGTSGRAYEQYF.

This clonotype occurred many times. This sequence joins TRBV29-1 and TRBJ2-7; D unclear. V lost 2 bases, J lost 6 bases, and 8 bases lay in between. The CDR3 is 11 residues long. Germline V gene data show CDR1 as SQVTM and CDR2 as ANQGSEA. The CDR3 protein is CSVEQTGEQYF. Here the CDR3 DNA reads TGCAGCGTTGAACAGACGGGCGAGCAGTACTTC.

The table lists this clonotype with many counts. The chain joins TRBV9 to TRBJ2-1; 7 bases line up with TRBD2. The CDR3 covers 16 residues. V lost 0 bases to trimming and J lost 8 bases; unmatched junction nucleotides: 11. Per germline, CDR1 SGDLS and CDR2 YYNGEE. The CDR3 region has the DNA TGTGCCAGCAGCGTAGCTCTCGGCGGGAGTCAGGATGAGCAGTTCTTC. It codes for CASSVALGGSQDEQFF. Together with reference TRBV9 and TRBJ2-1, the CDR3 gives the full variable domain: DSGVTQTPKHLITATGQRVTLRCSPRSGDLSVYWYQQSLDQGLQFLIQYYNGEERAKGNILERFSAQQFPDLHSELNLSSLELGDSALYFCASSVALGGSQDEQFFGPGTRLTVL.

The rearrangement links TRBV3-1 to TRBJ2-5; 10 nucleotides line up with TRBD2. Germline CDR1 reads LGHDT; CDR2 reads YNNKEL (reference sequence). The CDR3 totals 15 residues. The junction had 14 bases not matched to a gene; V was cut back by 7 bases and J by 9 bases. DNA of the CDR3: TGTGCCAGCACCTTACGTCTAGCGGGGGTCCGGGCCCAGTACTTC. Its translation: CASTLRLAGVRAQYF.

This clonotype was seen only a few times. V is TRBV20-1 and J is TRBJ1-2, with 10 positions matching TRBD1. J was trimmed by 8 bases and V by 5 bases; bases with no gene match: 17. This CDR3 is built from 16 residues. Germline CDR1 reads DFQATT; CDR2 reads SNEGSKA (reference sequence). The chain's CDR3 is CSAERTGTGVRGGYTF. The CDR3 DNA reads TGCAGTGCTGAACGAACCGGGACAGGGGTACGCGGAGGCTACACCTTC.

At least ten counts were recorded for this clonotype. DNA of the CDR3: TGTGCCAGCAGTTCCCCTCAGGAGGGAAGAGAGGGCTACACCTTC. Protein product: CASSSPQEGREGYTF. This sequence joins TRBV27 and TRBJ1-2; D is unclear. Trimming shortened V by 4 bases and J by 8 bases, and 20 bases separated the two germline ends. Germline assignment: CDR1 MNHEY and CDR2 SMNVEV (reference sequence). This CDR3 region has 15 residues.